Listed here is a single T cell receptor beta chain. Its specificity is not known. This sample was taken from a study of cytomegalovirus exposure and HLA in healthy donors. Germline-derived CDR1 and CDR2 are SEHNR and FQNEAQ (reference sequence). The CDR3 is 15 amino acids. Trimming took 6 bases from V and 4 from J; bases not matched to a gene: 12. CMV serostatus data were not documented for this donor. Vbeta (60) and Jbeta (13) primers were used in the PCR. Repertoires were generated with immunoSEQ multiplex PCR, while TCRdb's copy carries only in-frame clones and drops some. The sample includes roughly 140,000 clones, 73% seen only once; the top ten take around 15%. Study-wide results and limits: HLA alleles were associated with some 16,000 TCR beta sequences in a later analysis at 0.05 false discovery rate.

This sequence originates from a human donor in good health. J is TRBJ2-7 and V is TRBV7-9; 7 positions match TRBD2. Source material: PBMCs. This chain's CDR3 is CASSLAGTTLYEQYF. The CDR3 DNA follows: TGTGCCAGCAGTCTCGCCGGGACTACCCTTTACGAGCAGTACTTC.